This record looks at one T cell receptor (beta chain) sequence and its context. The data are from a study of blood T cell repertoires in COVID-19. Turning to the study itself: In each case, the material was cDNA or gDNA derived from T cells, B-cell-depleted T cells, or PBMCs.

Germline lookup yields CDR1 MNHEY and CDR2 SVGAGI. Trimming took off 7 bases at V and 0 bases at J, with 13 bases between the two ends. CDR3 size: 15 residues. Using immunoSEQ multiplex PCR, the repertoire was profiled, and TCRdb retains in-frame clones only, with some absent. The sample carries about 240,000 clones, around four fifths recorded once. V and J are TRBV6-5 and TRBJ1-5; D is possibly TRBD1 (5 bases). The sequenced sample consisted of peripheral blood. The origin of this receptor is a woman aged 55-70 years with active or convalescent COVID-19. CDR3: CASNLDIYSNQPQHF. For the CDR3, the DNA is TGTGCCAGCAACCTGGACATTTATAGCAATCAGCCCCAGCATTTT.